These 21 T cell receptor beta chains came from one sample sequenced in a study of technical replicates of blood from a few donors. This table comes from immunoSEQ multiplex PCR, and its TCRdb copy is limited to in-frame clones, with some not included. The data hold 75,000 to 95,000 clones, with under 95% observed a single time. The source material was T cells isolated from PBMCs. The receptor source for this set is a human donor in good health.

The CDR3 coding sequence is TGTGCCAGCAGTTCGACCACTAGGGCGGGAGGGCCCCGTGAGCAGTTCTTC. Translation gives CASSSTTRAGGPREQFF. The V gene is TRBV28, the J gene TRBJ2-1; 9 positions agree with TRBD2. The germline V gene has CDR1 MDHEN and CDR2 SYDVKM. With V trimmed by 4 bases and J by 9 bases, 16 bases remained unmatched. There are 17 residues in the CDR3.

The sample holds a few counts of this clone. The CDR3 DNA follows: TGTGCCAGCAGTTTCGGTCCGAACACCGGGGAGCTGTTTTTT. Amino acids: CASSFGPNTGELFF. The rearrangement links TRBV27 to TRBJ2-2; D not certain. Trimming removed 3 bases from V and 0 bases from J, with 5 bases in between. CDR1 and CDR2 (germline): MNHEY, SMNVEV (reference sequence). The CDR3 length is 14 residues.

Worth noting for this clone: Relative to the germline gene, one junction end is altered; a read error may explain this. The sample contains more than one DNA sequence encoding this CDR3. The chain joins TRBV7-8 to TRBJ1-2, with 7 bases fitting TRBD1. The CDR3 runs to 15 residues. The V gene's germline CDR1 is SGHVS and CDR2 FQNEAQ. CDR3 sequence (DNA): TGTGCCAGCAGTTTAGGATTCCTACAGGGGAAATTTTTCACCTTC. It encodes CASSLGFLQGKFFTF.

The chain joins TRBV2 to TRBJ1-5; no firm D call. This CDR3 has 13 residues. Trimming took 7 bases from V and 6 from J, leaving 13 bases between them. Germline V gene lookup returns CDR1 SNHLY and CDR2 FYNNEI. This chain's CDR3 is CASKEEGGQPQHF. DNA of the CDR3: TGTGCCAGCAAGGAGGAGGGAGGTCAGCCCCAGCATTTT.

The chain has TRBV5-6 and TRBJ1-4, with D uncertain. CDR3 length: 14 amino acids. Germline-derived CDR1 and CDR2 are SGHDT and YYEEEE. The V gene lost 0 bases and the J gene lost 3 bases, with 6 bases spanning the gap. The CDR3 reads CASSLGGANEKLFF. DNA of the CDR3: TGTGCCAGCAGCTTGGGCGGGGCTAATGAAAAACTGTTTTTT.

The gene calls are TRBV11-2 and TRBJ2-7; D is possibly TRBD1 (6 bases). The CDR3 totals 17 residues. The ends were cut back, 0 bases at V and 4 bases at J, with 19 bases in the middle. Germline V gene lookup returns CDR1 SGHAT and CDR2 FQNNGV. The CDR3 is CASSLDMWQGNSYEQYF. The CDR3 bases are TGTGCCAGCAGCTTAGATATGTGGCAGGGGAATTCTTACGAGCAGTACTTC.

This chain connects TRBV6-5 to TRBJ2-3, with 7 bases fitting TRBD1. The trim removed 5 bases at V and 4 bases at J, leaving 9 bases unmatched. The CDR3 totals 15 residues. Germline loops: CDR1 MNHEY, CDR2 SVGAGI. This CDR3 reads CASSKKGQGADTQYF. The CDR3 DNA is TGTGCCAGCAGTAAAAAGGGGCAGGGGGCAGATACGCAGTATTTT.

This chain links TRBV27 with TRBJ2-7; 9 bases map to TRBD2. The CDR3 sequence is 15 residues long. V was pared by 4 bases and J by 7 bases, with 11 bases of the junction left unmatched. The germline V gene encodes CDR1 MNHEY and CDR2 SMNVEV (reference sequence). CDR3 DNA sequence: TGTGCCAGCAGTTCCCATAGCGGGAGAACCTGGGAGCAGTACTTC. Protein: CASSSHSGRTWEQYF.

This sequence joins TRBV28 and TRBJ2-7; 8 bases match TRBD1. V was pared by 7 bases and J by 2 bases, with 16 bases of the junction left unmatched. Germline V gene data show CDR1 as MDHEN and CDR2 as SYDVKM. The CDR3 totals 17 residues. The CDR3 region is CASKGSGGNGRAYEQYF. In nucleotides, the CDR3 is TGTGCCAGCAAGGGGTCAGGGGGCAACGGCCGGGCCTACGAGCAGTACTTC.

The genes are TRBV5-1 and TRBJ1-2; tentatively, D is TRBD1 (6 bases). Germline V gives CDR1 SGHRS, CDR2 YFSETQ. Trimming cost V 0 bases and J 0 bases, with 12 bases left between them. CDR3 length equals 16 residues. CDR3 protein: CASSLGRGEANYGYTF. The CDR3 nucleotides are TGCGCCAGCAGCTTGGGCAGGGGCGAAGCTAACTATGGCTACACCTTC.

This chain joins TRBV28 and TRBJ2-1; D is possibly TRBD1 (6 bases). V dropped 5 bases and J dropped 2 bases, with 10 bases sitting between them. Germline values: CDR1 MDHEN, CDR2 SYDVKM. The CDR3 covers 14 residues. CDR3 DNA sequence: TGTGCCAGCAGTGCCCAGGGGCCCTACAATGAGCAGTTCTTC. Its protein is CASSAQGPYNEQFF.

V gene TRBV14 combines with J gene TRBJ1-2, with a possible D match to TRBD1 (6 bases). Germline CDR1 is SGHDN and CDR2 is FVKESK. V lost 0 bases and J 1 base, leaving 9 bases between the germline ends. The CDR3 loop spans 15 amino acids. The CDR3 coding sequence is TGTGCCAGCAGCCAAGATGCAGGGGATAACTATGGCTACACCTTC. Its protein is CASSQDAGDNYGYTF. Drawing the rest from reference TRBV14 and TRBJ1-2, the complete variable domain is EAGVTQFPSHSVIEKGQTVTLRCDPISGHDNLYWYRRVMGKEIKFLLHFVKESKQDESGMPNNRFLAERTGGTYSTLKVQPAELEDSGVYFCASSQDAGDNYGYTFGSGTRLTVV.

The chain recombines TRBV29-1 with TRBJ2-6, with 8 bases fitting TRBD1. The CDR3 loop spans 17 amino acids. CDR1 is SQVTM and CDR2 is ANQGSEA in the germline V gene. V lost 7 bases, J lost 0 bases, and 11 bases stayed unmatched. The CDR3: CSATGGLRDSGANVLTF. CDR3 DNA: TGCAGCGCCACAGGGGGACTCCGGGACTCTGGGGCCAACGTCCTGACTTTC.

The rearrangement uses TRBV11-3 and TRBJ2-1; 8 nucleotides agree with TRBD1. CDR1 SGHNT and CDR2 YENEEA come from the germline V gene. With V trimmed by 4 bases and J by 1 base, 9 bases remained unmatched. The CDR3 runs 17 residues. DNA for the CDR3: TGTGCCAGCAGCTCAGCCAGGGGGCGTCTTTCCTACAATGAGCAGTTCTTC. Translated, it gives CASSSARGRLSYNEQFF.

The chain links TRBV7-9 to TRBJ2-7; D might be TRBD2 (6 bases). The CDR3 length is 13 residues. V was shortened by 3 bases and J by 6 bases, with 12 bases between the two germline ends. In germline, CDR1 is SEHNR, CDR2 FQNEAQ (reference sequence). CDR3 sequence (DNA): TGTGCCAGCAGCTTGGGTCGCGGGGCCGAGCAGTACTTC. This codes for CASSLGRGAEQYF.

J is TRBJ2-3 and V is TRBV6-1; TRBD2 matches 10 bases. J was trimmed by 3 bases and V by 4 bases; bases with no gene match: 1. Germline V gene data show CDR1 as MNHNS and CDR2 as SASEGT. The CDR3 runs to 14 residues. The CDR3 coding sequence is TGTGCCAGCAGTGTTAGCGGGGGGACAGATACGCAGTATTTT. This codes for CASSVSGGTDTQYF.

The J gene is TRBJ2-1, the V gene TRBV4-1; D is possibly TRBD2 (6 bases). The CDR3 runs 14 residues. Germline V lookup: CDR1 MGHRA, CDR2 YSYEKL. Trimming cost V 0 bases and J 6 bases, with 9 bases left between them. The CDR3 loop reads CASSQEGTSNEQFF. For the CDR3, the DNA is TGCGCCAGCAGCCAAGAAGGGACTTCCAATGAGCAGTTCTTC.

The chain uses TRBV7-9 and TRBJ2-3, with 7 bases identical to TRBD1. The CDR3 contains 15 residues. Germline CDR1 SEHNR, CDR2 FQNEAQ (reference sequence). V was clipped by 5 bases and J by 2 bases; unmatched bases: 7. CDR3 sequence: CASSDPGQTTDTQYF. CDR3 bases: TGTGCCAGCAGCGACCCGGGACAGACCACAGATACGCAGTATTTT.

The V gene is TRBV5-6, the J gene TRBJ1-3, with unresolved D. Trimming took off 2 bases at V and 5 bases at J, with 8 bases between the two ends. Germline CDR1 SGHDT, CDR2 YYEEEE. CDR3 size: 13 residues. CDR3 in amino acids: CASSFAGRNTIYF. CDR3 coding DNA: TGTGCCAGCAGCTTTGCGGGGAGAAACACCATATATTTT.

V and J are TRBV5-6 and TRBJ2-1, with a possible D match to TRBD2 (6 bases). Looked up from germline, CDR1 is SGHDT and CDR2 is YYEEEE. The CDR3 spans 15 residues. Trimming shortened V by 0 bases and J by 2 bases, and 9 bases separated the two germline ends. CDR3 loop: CASSLGRGAYNEQFF. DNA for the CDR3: TGTGCCAGCAGCTTGGGGAGGGGCGCCTACAATGAGCAGTTCTTC.

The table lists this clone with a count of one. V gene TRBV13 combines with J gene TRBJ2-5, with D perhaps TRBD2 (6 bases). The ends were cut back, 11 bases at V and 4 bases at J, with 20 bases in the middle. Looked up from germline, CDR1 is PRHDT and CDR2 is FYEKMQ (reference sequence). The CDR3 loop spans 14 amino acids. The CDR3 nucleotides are TGTGCCGGCCGCGTTCGGGTGGAGGGAGAGACCCAGTACTTC. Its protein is CAGRVRVEGETQYF.